This T cell receptor (beta chain) was captured by sequencing in a study of neurological immune-mediated disorders. Overall study context: The roughly 34 patients with multiple sclerosis comprised roughly 31 relapsing-remitting cases and 3 secondary progressive cases.

2 million unsorted PBMCs were stored in RNAlater at -80 °C before RNA extraction. cDNA was made by 5'RACE with 10-nucleotide random UMIs. TCRdb reprocessed the 5' RACE reads with MiXCR, giving one entry per CDR3 protein. The sample lists tens of thousands of distinct CDR3 sequences, about 2.5% occurring once. Study-wide results and caveats: TCR clonal expansion peaked in HTLV-1-associated myelopathy patients and was lowest in multiple sclerosis patients.

This clonotype has at least ten counts. The antigen remains unidentified. Source material: PBMCs. The source is a man in his forties or fifties with multiple sclerosis.

CDR3 sequence (DNA): TGTGCCAGCTCGCGCAGACAGGGACAAACCGGGGAGCTGTTTTTT. Residues: CASSRRQGQTGELFF. The gene calls are TRBV18 and TRBJ2-2; 7 bases align to TRBD1. Germline CDR1 is KGHSH and CDR2 is LQKENI. V lost 6 bases and J lost 5; bases outside the gene matches: 9. This CDR3 has 15 amino acids. Full variable domain (rest looked up from reference TRBV18 and TRBJ2-2): NAGVMQNPRHLVRRRGQEARLRCSPMKGHSHVYWYRQLPEEGLKFMVYLQKENIIDESGMPKERFSAEFPKEGPSILRIQQVVRGDSAAYFCASSRRQGQTGELFFGEGSRLTVL.